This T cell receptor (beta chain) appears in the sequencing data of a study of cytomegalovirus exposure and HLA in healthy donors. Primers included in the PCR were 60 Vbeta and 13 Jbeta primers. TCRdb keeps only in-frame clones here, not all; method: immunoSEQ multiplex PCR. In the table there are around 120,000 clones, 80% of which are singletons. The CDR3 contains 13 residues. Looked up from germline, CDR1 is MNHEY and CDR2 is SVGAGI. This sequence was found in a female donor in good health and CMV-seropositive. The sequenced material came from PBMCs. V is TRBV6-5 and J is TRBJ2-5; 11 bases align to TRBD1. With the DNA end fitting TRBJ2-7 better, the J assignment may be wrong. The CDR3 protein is CASGQGATYEQYF. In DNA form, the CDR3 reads TGTGCCTCAGGACAGGGGGCGACCTACGAGCAGTACTTC.